Listed here are 22 T cell receptor beta chains from one sample, sequenced in a study of T cell responses to AZD1222 COVID-19 vaccine. Using immunoSEQ multiplex PCR, the repertoire was profiled, and TCRdb retains in-frame clones only, with some absent. The sample has 130,000 to 150,000 clones, around 90% seen once. The sample was peripheral blood, taken 28 days after the second AZD1222 dose. Every receptor here comes from an adult who received the AZD1222 COVID-19 vaccine.

The V and J genes are TRBV3-1 (or the pseudogene TRBV3-2) and TRBJ1-5, with D hard to call. Deletions cut 1 base from V and 5 bases from J, with 3 bases between. This CDR3 has 12 amino acids. Germline V gene sequence: CDR1 LGHDT, CDR2 YNNKEL (reference sequence). The CDR3 reads CASSQGDQPQHF. CDR3 in DNA: TGTGCCAGCAGCCAAGGCGATCAGCCCCAGCATTTT.

The chain is built from TRBV5-1 and TRBJ2-5, with 9 positions matching TRBD1. Trimming took 1 base from V and 4 from J; bases not matched to a gene: 8. CDR1 is SGHRS, CDR2 YFSETQ, per germline. This CDR3 is 16 amino acids long. The CDR3 sequence is CASSLTGGAGGETQYF. The CDR3 coding sequence is TGCGCCAGCAGCTTGACAGGGGGCGCAGGAGGAGAGACCCAGTACTTC.

V is TRBV7-3 and J is TRBJ2-3; no clear D. Trimming pared 4 bases from V and 4 bases from J, leaving 12 bases between. The CDR3 has 14 residues. Germline V gives CDR1 SGHTA, CDR2 FQGTGA. The CDR3 is CASSSLDTADTQYF. In nucleotides, the CDR3 is TGTGCCAGCAGCTCCCTTGACACGGCAGATACGCAGTATTTT. Full variable domain (outside the CDR3, taken from reference TRBV7-3 and TRBJ2-3): GAGVSQTPSNKVTEKGKYVELRCDPISGHTALYWYRQSLGQGPEFLIYFQGTGAADDSGLPNDRFFAVRPEGSVSTLKIQRTERGDSAVYLCASSSLDTADTQYFGPGTRLTVL.

This clone was seen a single time. This chain joins TRBV5-1 and TRBJ2-5; no clear D gene. Trimming cost V 0 bases and J 7 bases, with 7 bases left between them. Germline V gives CDR1 SGHRS, CDR2 YFSETQ. The CDR3 covers 12 residues. This CDR3 reads CASSLEAGTQYF. The CDR3, as DNA: TGCGCCAGCAGCTTGGAAGCCGGGACCCAGTACTTC.

This chain links TRBV7-9 with TRBJ1-2; 8 bases line up with TRBD1. Germline CDR1 and CDR2: SEHNR and FQNEAQ (reference sequence). The trim removed 1 base at V and 5 bases at J, leaving 3 bases unmatched. The CDR3 extends over 14 amino acids. The CDR3 sequence is CASSLEWTGYGYTF. Written as DNA, the CDR3 is TGTGCCAGCAGCTTAGAGTGGACAGGGTATGGCTACACCTTC.

The chain uses TRBV6-1 and TRBJ1-1; TRBD1 might be the D (6 bases). Germline CDR1 and CDR2: MNHNS and SASEGT. Trimming removed 2 bases at V and 1 base at J, with 8 bases between. The CDR3 spans 14 residues. The CDR3 nucleotides are TGTGCCAGCAGTGAAAGGACAGAGAACACTGAAGCTTTCTTT. Its protein product is CASSERTENTEAFF.

This clone occurred a few times. The V gene is TRBV3-1 (or the pseudogene TRBV3-2), the J gene TRBJ2-1; 8 positions match TRBD2. From germline, CDR1 is LGHDT and CDR2 YNNKEL (reference sequence). The CDR3 contains 15 residues. V trimming: 0 bases; J trimming: 7 bases; junction bases outside the gene matches: 5. The CDR3 sequence: CASSQDTGGWNEQFF. The CDR3 bases are TGTGCCAGCAGCCAAGATACGGGAGGGTGGAATGAGCAGTTCTTC.

The rearrangement links TRBV5-1 to TRBJ2-3; D is unresolved. The germline gives CDR1 SGHRS, CDR2 YFSETQ. The V and J ends lost 1 base and 3 bases respectively, with 12 bases between them. CDR3 size: 15 residues. The CDR3 DNA reads TGCGCCAGCAGCTTGAGTGGCGTGGGGACAGATACGCAGTATTTT. This sequence encodes CASSLSGVGTDTQYF.

The gene calls are TRBV11-2 and TRBJ2-7, with D possibly called TRBD1 or TRBD2 (5 bases each). The CDR3 sequence is 17 residues long. The V gene's germline CDR1 is SGHAT and CDR2 FQNNGV. V was shortened by 2 bases and J by 3 bases, with 20 bases between the two germline ends. In DNA form, the CDR3 reads TGTGCCAGCAGCTTAACTCTAGTTGGGGGATCGCTCTACGAGCAGTACTTC. Translated, it gives CASSLTLVGGSLYEQYF.

This chain uses TRBV3-1 (or the pseudogene TRBV3-2) with TRBJ2-3; 9 nucleotides line up with TRBD2. After removal of 0 bases from V and 0 bases from J, the junction contained 13 bases not matched to a gene. The CDR3 has 20 amino acids. CDR1 is LGHDT and CDR2 is YNNKEL in the germline V gene (reference sequence). CDR3 bases: TGTGCCAGCAGCCAAGAAGGGCTAGCGGGGTCTACTATAAGCACAGATACGCAGTATTTT. Its protein product is CASSQEGLAGSTISTDTQYF.

V gene TRBV28 combines with J gene TRBJ1-2; D call uncertain. This CDR3 comprises 14 residues. Germline loops: CDR1 MDHEN, CDR2 SYDVKM. Between the trimmed V and J ends, which lost 4 bases and 4 bases, there was a span of 13 bases. The CDR3, as DNA: TGTGCCAGCAGTTCCTCAAGGGTCGGCTATGGCTACACCTTC. Translating gives CASSSSRVGYGYTF.

This rearrangement joins TRBV19 to TRBJ1-2, with D perhaps matching TRBD1 (6 bases). V lost 5 bases and J lost 7, with 23 bases in between. CDR1 and CDR2 from the germline V gene are LNHDA and SQIVND (reference sequence). The CDR3 length is 16 residues. Here the CDR3 DNA reads TGTGCCAGTAGTTCCCTTCCCCGACAGGCAGGCTCTGGCTACACCTTC. It codes for CASSSLPRQAGSGYTF.

The V gene is TRBV21-1, the J gene TRBJ2-2; the DNA was not compared with TRBD2, the D call given in the table. TRBV21-1 is marked as a pseudogene. The CDR3 is 17 amino acids. The CDR3 DNA is TGTGCCAGCAAGGGGCGGGAGGCGACTCCCTACGCCGGGGAGCTGTTTTTT. Protein sequence: CASKGREATPYAGELFF.

J is TRBJ1-3 and V is TRBV19; D possibly corresponds to TRBD1 (6 bases). Germline loops: CDR1 LNHDA, CDR2 SQIVND (reference sequence). This CDR3 contains 15 residues. V lost 9 bases, J lost 1 base, and 16 bases lay in between. CDR3 residues: CASARLTGSGNTIYF. Here the CDR3 DNA reads TGTGCCAGCGCGAGGCTAACAGGGTCTGGAAACACCATATATTTT.

The CDR3 reads CASSVGTLDNSPLHF. Written as DNA, the CDR3 is TGTGCCAGCAGCGTCGGGACGTTGGATAATTCACCCCTCCACTTT. The chain is built from TRBV9 and TRBJ1-6, with D perhaps TRBD1 (5 bases). The CDR3 is 15 residues long. Trimming took off 2 bases at V and 5 bases at J, with 11 bases between the two ends. Per the germline V gene, CDR1 is SGDLS and CDR2 is YYNGEE.

The rearrangement joins TRBV4-1 to TRBJ1-5; weak D call: TRBD1 (6 bases). Trimming left V 0 bases short and J 3 bases short, with 15 bases between. The CDR3 runs to 17 residues. Germline lookup yields CDR1 MGHRA and CDR2 YSYEKL. The CDR3 nucleotides are TGCGCCAGCAGCCAAGAGGGGACTGGACAGTTCAATCAGCCCCAGCATTTT. Translated: CASSQEGTGQFNQPQHF.

The V gene is TRBV7-2, the J gene TRBJ2-3; 9 nucleotides agree with TRBD2. Germline V gives CDR1 SGHTA, CDR2 FQGNSA. V gave up 1 base and J gave up 6 bases; unmatched junction bases: 17. The CDR3 loop spans 19 amino acids. CDR3 in DNA: TGTGCCAGCAGCTTAGGATCGAGACTAGCGGAGGTGGCCGGCGATACGCAGTATTTT. Protein sequence: CASSLGSRLAEVAGDTQYF.

This clone has a single count. J is TRBJ1-6 and V is TRBV7-2, with 7 bases fitting TRBD1. V lost 5 bases, J lost 8 bases, and 9 bases stayed unmatched. The CDR3 runs 15 residues. Per germline, CDR1 SGHTA and CDR2 FQGNSA. CDR3 bases: TGTGCCAGCAGCCCCAGACAGGGTGGGGATTCACCCCTCCACTTT. Translated: CASSPRQGGDSPLHF.

This chain joins TRBV5-5 and TRBJ2-7, with 12 bases that match TRBD2. Germline V CDR1 and CDR2: SGHKS, YYEKEE (reference sequence). V lost 3 bases, J lost 3 bases, and 1 base stayed unmatched. The CDR3 is made up of 14 amino acids. CDR3: CASSWTSGNYEQYF. The CDR3 bases are TGTGCCAGCAGCTGGACTAGCGGGAACTACGAGCAGTACTTC.

V and J are TRBV13 and TRBJ1-4; D may be TRBD1 (5 bases). The CDR3 is 16 amino acids. Germline V CDR1 and CDR2: PRHDT, FYEKMQ (reference sequence). V was clipped by 5 bases and J by 8 bases, with 21 bases between them. CDR3 coding DNA: TGTGCCAGCAGCCGCCTCGGCAGGGCCTCGGGGGAAAAACTGTTTTTT. Protein product: CASSRLGRASGEKLFF.

This sequence joins TRBV28 and TRBJ1-2; the D is unclear. V shed 3 bases and J shed 6 bases, with 5 bases lying between them. Germline V CDR1 and CDR2: MDHEN, SYDVKM. CDR3 length: 11 residues. This CDR3 is CASSFLDGYTF. CDR3 coding DNA: TGTGCCAGCAGTTTTCTTGATGGCTACACCTTC.

V gene TRBV18 combines with J gene TRBJ1-1, with a weak D call TRBD1 (5 bases). Per germline, CDR1 KGHSH and CDR2 LQKENI. The CDR3 has 14 residues. Trimming took 9 bases from V and 6 from J, leaving 20 bases between them. The CDR3 spells CASSGGVQGPEAFF. The CDR3 coding sequence is TGTGCCAGTTCGGGGGGGGTTCAGGGACCTGAAGCTTTCTTT.